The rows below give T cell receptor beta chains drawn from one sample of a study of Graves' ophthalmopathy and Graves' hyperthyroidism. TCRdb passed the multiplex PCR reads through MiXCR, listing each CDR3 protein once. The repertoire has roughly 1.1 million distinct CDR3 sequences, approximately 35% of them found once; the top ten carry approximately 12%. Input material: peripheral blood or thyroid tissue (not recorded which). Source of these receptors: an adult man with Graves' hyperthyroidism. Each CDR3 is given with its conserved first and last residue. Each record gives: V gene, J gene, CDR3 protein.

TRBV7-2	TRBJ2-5	CASLGGVRETQYF
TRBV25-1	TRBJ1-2	CASSAKVPAGAHGYTF
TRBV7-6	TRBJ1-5	CASSLDHGDNQPQHF
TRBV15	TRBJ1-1	CATGPPGTEAFF
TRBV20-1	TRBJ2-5	CSARTSGRETQYF
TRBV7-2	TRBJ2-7	CASSLSSGTYEQYF
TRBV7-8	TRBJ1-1	CASSFGQEAFF
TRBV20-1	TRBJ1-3	CSATPSTGRGNTIYF
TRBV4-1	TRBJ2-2	CASSQGRGNTGELFF
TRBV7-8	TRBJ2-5	CASSLVVGTSGGKETQYF
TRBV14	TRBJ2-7	CASSQGLGDEQYF
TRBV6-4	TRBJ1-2	CASKPGQENYGYTF
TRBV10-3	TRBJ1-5	CASSTAGGRSNQPQHF
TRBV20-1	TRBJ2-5	CSGPPMTGGETRYF
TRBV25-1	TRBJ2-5	CASSEWVVGETQYF
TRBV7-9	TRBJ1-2	CASSRNTGAVNYGYTF
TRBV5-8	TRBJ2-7	CASSLSGTGRREQYF
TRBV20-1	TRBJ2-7	CSARDPTVGPYEQYF
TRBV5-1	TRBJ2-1	CASSLEILGVEQFF
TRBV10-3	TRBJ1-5	CAISEFSHHNQPQHF
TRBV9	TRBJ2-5	CASSLSLEVRETQYF
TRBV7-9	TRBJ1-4	CASRTTGGNEKLFF
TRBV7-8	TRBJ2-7	CASSQAIGYEQYF
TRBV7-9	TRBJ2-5	CASSLDAGGQETQYF
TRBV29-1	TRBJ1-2	CSVVSGADYGYTF
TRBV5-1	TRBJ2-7	CASSFEGTYEQYF
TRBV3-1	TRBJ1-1	CASSQHPQGQGAEAFF
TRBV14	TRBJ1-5	CASSPRTGVYF
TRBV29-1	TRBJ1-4	CSVCRSRGNEKLFF
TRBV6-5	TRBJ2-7	CASSEQGLQYF
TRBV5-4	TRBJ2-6	CASSRDRPASGANVLTF
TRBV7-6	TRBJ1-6	CASSLKENSPLHF
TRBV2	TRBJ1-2	CASDSNTYGYTF
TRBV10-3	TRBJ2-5	CAISLGQPQETQYF
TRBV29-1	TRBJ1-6	CSVREDVNSPLHF
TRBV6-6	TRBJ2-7	CASSYATLAGGREQYF
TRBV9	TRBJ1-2	CASSVGGSVTF
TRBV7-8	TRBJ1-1	CASSLARVEMNTEAFF
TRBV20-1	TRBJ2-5	CSARDPGTGQETQYF
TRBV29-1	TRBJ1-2	CSASSPMDRGNYGYTF
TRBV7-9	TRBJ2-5	CVSSPSRGRARETQYF
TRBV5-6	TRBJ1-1	CASRENQGLFDSNTEAFF
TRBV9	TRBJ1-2	CASSKDRCDGYTF
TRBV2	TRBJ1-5	CASSERQGF
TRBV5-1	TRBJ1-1	CATPSTENTEAFF
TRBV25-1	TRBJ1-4	CASSEHRDSRPQLFF
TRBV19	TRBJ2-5	CASSLYLRGGETQYF
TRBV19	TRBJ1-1	CASSTSGTFTEAFF
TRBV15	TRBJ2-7	CATSRVPRDRTYEQYF
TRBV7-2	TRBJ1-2	CASSKATANYGYTF
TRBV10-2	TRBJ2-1	CASMGSRGFNEQFF
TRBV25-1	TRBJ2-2	CASGGQRGTGELFF
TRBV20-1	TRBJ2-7	CSATGFSYEQYF
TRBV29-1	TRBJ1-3	CSVESPDPGNTIYF
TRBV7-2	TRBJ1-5	CASSLEEQETQHF